This T cell receptor beta chain stems from a study of glioma-infiltrating T cells after dendritic cell vaccination. Looking at the study overall: Dendritic cell vaccination trial patients had either newly diagnosed or recurrent glioblastoma. Treatment, given 2003 to 2012, was autologous tumor lysate-pulsed dendritic cell vaccination. Study findings and constraints: Survival was not directly related to TCR clonality in these patients.

With respect to this clone: Its target is not known.

Germline CDR1 and CDR2: SQVTM and ANQGSEA. Trimming removed 6 bases from V and 0 bases from J; junction bases left unmatched: 1. CDR3 length equals 13 residues. Time point of the sample: after dendritic cell vaccination, including at tumor progression/relapse. Patients had residual fresh-frozen tumor tissue and more than two years of survival data. Only in-frame clones appear in the TCRdb table, and some are missing; sequencing was by immunoSEQ multiplex PCR. The table has fewer than 85,000 clones, over 75% seen once. The receptor comes from a human donor with glioblastoma. The rearrangement links TRBV29-1 to TRBJ1-1; 10 bases map to TRBD1. This sample comprised blood, obtained after dendritic cell vaccination. This CDR3 is CSVGTGVNTEAFF. CDR3 in DNA: TGCAGCGTCGGGACAGGGGTGAACACTGAAGCTTTCTTT.